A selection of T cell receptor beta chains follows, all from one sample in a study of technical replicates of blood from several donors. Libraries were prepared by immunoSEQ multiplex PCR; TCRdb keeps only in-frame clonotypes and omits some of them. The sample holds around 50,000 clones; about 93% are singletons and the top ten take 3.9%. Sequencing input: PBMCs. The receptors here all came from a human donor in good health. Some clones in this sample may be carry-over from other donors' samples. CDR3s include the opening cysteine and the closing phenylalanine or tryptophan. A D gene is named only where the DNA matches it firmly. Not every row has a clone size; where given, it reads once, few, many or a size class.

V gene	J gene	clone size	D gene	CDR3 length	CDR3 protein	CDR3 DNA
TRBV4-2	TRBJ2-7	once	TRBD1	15	CASSLEQGLSYEQYF	TGTGCCAGCAGCCTGGAACAGGGGCTCTCCTACGAGCAGTACTTC
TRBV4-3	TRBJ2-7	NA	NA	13	CASSQERGKWQYF	TGCGCCAGCAGCCAAGAACGGGGGAAATGGCAGTACTTC
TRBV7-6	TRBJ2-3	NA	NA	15	CASSGGDFSTDTQYF	TGTGCCAGTTCCGGCGGGGACTTTAGCACAGATACGCAGTATTTT
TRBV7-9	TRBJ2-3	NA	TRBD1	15	CASSSDRGPYDTQYF	TGTGCCAGCAGCTCCGACAGGGGGCCGTACGATACGCAGTATTTT
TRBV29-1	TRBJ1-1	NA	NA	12	CSTDIMNTEAFF	TGCAGCACGGACATCATGAACACTGAAGCTTTCTTT
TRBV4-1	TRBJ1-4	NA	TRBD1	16	CASSPRQGPGEEKLFF	TGCGCCAGCAGCCCCCGACAGGGGCCAGGGGAGGAAAAACTGTTTTTT
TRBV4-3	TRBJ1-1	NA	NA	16	CASSQRGERRNTEAFF	TGCGCCAGCAGCCAACGGGGGGAGAGGAGGAACACTGAAGCTTTCTTT
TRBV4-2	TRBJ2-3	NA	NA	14	CASSAVRDTDTQYF	TGTGCCAGCAGTGCGGTACGGGACACAGATACGCAGTATTTT
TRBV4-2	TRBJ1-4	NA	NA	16	CASSQHERGLGEKLFF	TGTGCCAGCAGCCAACACGAGCGGGGGCTCGGTGAAAAACTGTTTTTT
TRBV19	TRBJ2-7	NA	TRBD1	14	CASSPPGQGYEQYF	TGTGCCAGTAGTCCTCCGGGACAGGGCTACGAGCAGTACTTC
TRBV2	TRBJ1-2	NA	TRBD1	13	CASRQGVSYGYTF	TGTGCCAGCCGACAGGGGGTTTCGTATGGCTACACCTTC
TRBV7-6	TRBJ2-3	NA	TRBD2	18	CASSPGLAGERYTDTQYF	TGTGCCAGCAGCCCGGGACTAGCGGGGGAACGATACACAGATACGCAGTATTTT
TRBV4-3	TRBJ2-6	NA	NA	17	CASSQEGGHFGANVLTF	TGCGCCAGCAGCCAAGAGGGAGGACACTTCGGAGCCAACGTCCTGACTTTC
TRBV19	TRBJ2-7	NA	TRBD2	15	CASSNAGLATYEQYF	TGTGCCAGTAGTAACGCGGGACTAGCGACCTACGAGCAGTACTTC
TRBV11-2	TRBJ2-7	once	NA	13	CASSLSSAYEQYF	TGTGCCAGCAGCTTAAGTTCGGCCTACGAGCAGTACTTC
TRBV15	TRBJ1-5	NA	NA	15	CATSTNDRRRQPQHF	TGTGCCACCAGCACCAACGACAGGCGCCGCCAGCCCCAGCATTTT
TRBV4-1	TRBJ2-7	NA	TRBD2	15	CASSHTSGDSYEQYF	TGCGCCAGCAGCCACACTAGCGGGGACTCCTACGAGCAGTACTTC
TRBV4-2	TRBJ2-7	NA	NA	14	CASSQEKLAYEQYF	TGTGCCAGCAGCCAAGAGAAGCTAGCTTACGAGCAGTACTTC
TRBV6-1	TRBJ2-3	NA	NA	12	CASSRGGDTQYF	TGTGCCAGCAGTCGAGGAGGAGATACGCAGTATTTT
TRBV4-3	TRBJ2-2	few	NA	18	CASSLLGGLFRVPGELFF	TGCGCCAGCAGCCTTTTAGGGGGATTATTTCGGGTCCCCGGGGAGCTGTTTTTT
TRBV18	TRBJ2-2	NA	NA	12	CASSSYTGELFF	TGTGCCAGCTCCTCCTACACCGGGGAGCTGTTTTTT
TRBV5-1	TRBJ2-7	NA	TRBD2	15	CASSLVLAGGPEQYF	TGCGCCAGCAGCTTGGTTCTAGCGGGGGGGCCCGAGCAGTACTTC
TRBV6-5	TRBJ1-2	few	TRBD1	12	CASRDRNYGYTF	TGTGCCAGCAGGGACAGGAACTATGGCTACACCTTC
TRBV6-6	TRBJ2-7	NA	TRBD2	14	CASSGTSGSYEQYF	TGTGCCAGCAGTGGGACTAGCGGCTCCTACGAGCAGTACTTC
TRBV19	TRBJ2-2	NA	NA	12	CASSISGGELFF	TGTGCCAGTAGTATATCAGGAGGGGAGCTGTTTTTT
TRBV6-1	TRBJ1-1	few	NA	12	CASSFRGSEAFF	TGTGCCAGCAGTTTCAGGGGAAGTGAAGCTTTCTTT
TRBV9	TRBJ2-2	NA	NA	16	CASSENSERNTGELFF	TGTGCCAGCAGCGAGAATAGCGAGAGAAACACCGGGGAGCTGTTTTTT
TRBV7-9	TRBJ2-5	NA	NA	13	CASSWTVRETQYF	TGTGCCAGCAGCTGGACAGTGAGGGAGACCCAGTACTTC
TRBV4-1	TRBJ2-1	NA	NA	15	CASSQGGLSYNEQFF	TGCGCCAGCAGCCAAGGCGGTCTCTCCTACAATGAGCAGTTCTTC
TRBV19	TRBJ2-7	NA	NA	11	CASTSGYEQYF	TGTGCCAGTACCTCCGGCTACGAGCAGTACTTC
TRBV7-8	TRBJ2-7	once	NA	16	CASSPTWGPSSYEQYF	TGTGCCAGCAGCCCAACGTGGGGGCCATCTTCCTACGAGCAGTACTTC
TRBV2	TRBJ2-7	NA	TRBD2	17	CASSDLLAGGLEYEQYF	TGTGCCAGCAGTGATTTGCTAGCGGGGGGGCTTGAATACGAGCAGTACTTC
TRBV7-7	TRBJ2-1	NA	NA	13	CASSPDSYNEQFF	TGTGCCAGCAGCCCAGACAGTTACAATGAGCAGTTCTTC
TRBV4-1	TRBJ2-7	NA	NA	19	CASSHALGGGKYYPYEQYF	TGCGCCAGCAGCCACGCTCTAGGGGGGGGGAAGTATTACCCCTACGAGCAGTACTTC
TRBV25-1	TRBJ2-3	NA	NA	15	CASSNREGGTDTQYF	TGTGCCAGCAGCAACAGGGAGGGAGGCACAGATACGCAGTATTTT